This is a list of T cell receptor beta chains from one sample in a study of early T cells in non-severe SARS-CoV-2 infection. TCRdb re-called the 5' RACE reads through MiXCR, storing one row per CDR3 protein. Of under 60,000 distinct CDR3 sequences detected, around 5.2% appear once; the ten largest clones hold under 5%. Sequences were obtained from whole blood. All receptors come from an adult who was a healthcare worker with PCR-confirmed SARS-CoV-2 infection or an uninfected control (not recorded which). Both conserved end residues are part of each CDR3. Fields, in order: J gene, D gene, clone size, V gene, CDR3 DNA, CDR3 protein. The D gene is left open where the match is weak. Some rows have no size entry. The others give once, few or many, or a class for an expanded clone.

TRBJ2-7 | TRBD1 | few | TRBV25-1 | TGTGCCAGCAGTCGCACAGGGGCACGGGAGCAGTACTTC | CASSRTGAREQYF
TRBJ1-2 | - | many | TRBV7-9 | TGTGCCAGCAGCTTAACTAACTATGGCTACACCTTC | CASSLTNYGYTF
TRBJ1-5 | - | few | TRBV30 | TGTGCCTGGAGTACAGGAATAGGCAATCAGCCCCAGCATTTT | CAWSTGIGNQPQHF
TRBJ1-6 | - | many | TRBV15 | TGTGCCACCAGCCTGGACAATTCACCCCTCCACTTT | CATSLDNSPLHF
TRBJ1-1 | - | few | TRBV27 | TGTGCCAGCAATTTTGGTCGGACGAACACTGAAGCTTTCTTT | CASNFGRTNTEAFF
TRBJ1-2 | TRBD1 | few | TRBV30 | TGTGCCTGGAGTACCTTGGACAGGCGGATTAACTATGGCTACACCTTC | CAWSTLDRRINYGYTF
TRBJ2-2 | - | many | TRBV24-1 | TGTGCCACCGGGGGGCATCGAACCGGGGAGCTGTTTTTT | CATGGHRTGELFF
TRBJ1-2 | - | - | TRBV20-1 | TGCAGTGCTAGAGTCCCAGGGGAAATGGTTGGGTACACCTTC | CSARVPGEMVGYTF
TRBJ2-3 | - | medium-sized | TRBV4-1 | TGCGCCAGCAGCCAGGGTCTGACAGGAGATACGCAGTATTTT | CASSQGLTGDTQYF
TRBJ1-2 | - | many | TRBV2 | TGTGCCAGCAGGATATTGACCCGTGACAGTTCGAACTATGGCTACACCTTC | CASRILTRDSSNYGYTF
TRBJ1-1 | - | few | TRBV14 | TGTGCCACATCGTGGGGGGCGGGGACTGAAGCTTTCTTT | CATSWGAGTEAFF
TRBJ2-6 | - | many | TRBV15 | TGTGCCACCAGCAGAGACTCCGGGTCTGGGGCCAACGTCCTGACTTTC | CATSRDSGSGANVLTF
TRBJ2-1 | - | - | TRBV18 | TGTGCCAGCTCACCGCCCCTTGGGTTTTACAATGAGCAGTTCTTC | CASSPPLGFYNEQFF
TRBJ2-5 | - | many | TRBV7-9 | TGTGCCAGCAGCTTAGGCGGCAGCATGTACCAAGAGACCCAGTACTTC | CASSLGGSMYQETQYF
TRBJ1-6 | - | many | TRBV12-3/TRBV12-4 | TGTGCCAGCAGCCTTGCAGGCCCCCACTATAATTCACCCCTCCACTTT | CASSLAGPHYNSPLHF
TRBJ2-1 | TRBD2 | many | TRBV20-1 | TGCAGTGCTGCAGTTAGCGGGATATACAATGAGCAGTTCTTC | CSAAVSGIYNEQFF
TRBJ1-1 | TRBD1 | many | TRBV7-2 | TGTGCCAGCAGCTTAGTAGGGACAGTGTCCAGGATGAACACTGAAGCTTTCTTT | CASSLVGTVSRMNTEAFF
TRBJ2-1 | - | many | TRBV5-5 | TGTGCCAGCAGCTTGACCGGACGGGGAGATTACAATGAGCAGTTCTTC | CASSLTGRGDYNEQFF
TRBJ1-6 | - | few | TRBV2 | TGTGCCAGCAGAGGGGGTCTCTATAATTCACCCCTCCACTTT | CASRGGLYNSPLHF
TRBJ2-2 | - | many | TRBV9 | TGTGCCAGCAGCCCCAACCAGGGGATGAACACCGGGGAGCTGTTTTTT | CASSPNQGMNTGELFF
TRBJ1-1 | - | many | TRBV20-1 | TGCAGTGCTAGGAGAGCAGCAGCAAAGAACACTGAAGCTTTCTTT | CSARRAAAKNTEAFF
TRBJ2-5 | TRBD1 | many | TRBV20-1 | TGCAGTGTTCCGGGACAGGGTCATGAGACCCAGTACTTC | CSVPGQGHETQYF
TRBJ2-7 | - | many | TRBV5-4 | TGTGCCAGCAGCTTGGGGGGACCCTACGAGCAGTACTTC | CASSLGGPYEQYF
TRBJ2-7 | TRBD1 | - | TRBV30 | TGTGCCTGGAGCCCGACAGGGGGAGGGGACGAGCAGTACTTC | CAWSPTGGGDEQYF
TRBJ1-2 | - | many | TRBV5-4 | TGTGCCAGCAGCTTGCCTCGGCTGGATGGCTACACCTTC | CASSLPRLDGYTF
TRBJ2-7 | - | many | TRBV28 | TGTGCCAGCAGCCTACAGGGCACCGAGCAGTACTTC | CASSLQGTEQYF
TRBJ2-1 | - | many | TRBV20-1 | TGCAGTGCTGCCCAGATACGCCTAGACTCCTACAATGAGCAGTTCTTC | CSAAQIRLDSYNEQFF
TRBJ2-5 | - | many | TRBV27 | TGTGCCAGCAGTTTCAGCGCCTTAGGGGAGACCCAGTACTTC | CASSFSALGETQYF
TRBJ2-1 | TRBD2 | - | TRBV12-5 | TGTGCTAGTGGTTTGGTTTCCGGGACTAGCTACAATGAGCAGTTCTTC | CASGLVSGTSYNEQFF
TRBJ2-1 | - | many | TRBV6-2/TRBV6-3 | TGTGCCAGCAGCCAACTGAATGAGCAGTTCTTC | CASSQLNEQFF
TRBJ2-7 | TRBD1 | many | TRBV30 | TGTGCCTGGGCCGGGACAGCAGTCTACGAGCAGTACTTC | CAWAGTAVYEQYF
TRBJ2-5 | - | many | TRBV7-2 | TGTGCCAGCAGCTTAGGGGCAGGTGCAGAGACCCAGTACTTC | CASSLGAGAETQYF
TRBJ2-5 | - | many | TRBV4-1 | TGCGCCAGCAGCCCCCCGGGAGAAGAGACCCAGTACTTC | CASSPPGEETQYF
TRBJ2-2 | - | few | TRBV10-3 | TGTGCCCGAAGAGCCGGGGAGCTGTTTTTT | CARRAGELFF
TRBJ2-7 | - | many | TRBV2 | TGTGCCAGCACCACATCGGCCTCCACCTACGAGCAGTACTTC | CASTTSASTYEQYF
TRBJ1-5 | - | many | TRBV27 | TGTGCCAGCAGTTCAGTTTGGGATCAGCCCCAGCATTTT | CASSSVWDQPQHF
TRBJ2-1 | - | many | TRBV6-5 | TGTGCCAGCAGGGCACCCGGCGGGAATGAGCAGTTCTTC | CASRAPGGNEQFF
TRBJ1-2 | - | many | TRBV4-1 | TGCGCCAGCAGCCAAGCCCAGGGCCTTAACTATGGCTACACCTTC | CASSQAQGLNYGYTF
TRBJ1-2 | - | many | TRBV5-4 | TGTGCCAGCACGGAGGGGCCGTACTATGGCTACACCTTC | CASTEGPYYGYTF
TRBJ2-7 | TRBD1 | few | TRBV5-4 | TGTGCCAGCAGCAGACAGGGGGGCCACGAGCAGTACTTC | CASSRQGGHEQYF
TRBJ2-1 | TRBD2 | - | TRBV5-1 | TGCGCCAGCAGCTTGACTAGCGGTACCTACAATGAGCAGTTCTTC | CASSLTSGTYNEQFF
TRBJ2-3 | TRBD2 | many | TRBV6-5 | TGTGCCAGCAGGCTACTAGCGGGGGGCGGAGCAGATACGCAGTATTTT | CASRLLAGGGADTQYF
TRBJ2-7 | TRBD1 | - | TRBV11-2 | TGTGCCAGCAGACATGGACAGGGTGGGTCCTACGAGCAGTACTTC | CASRHGQGGSYEQYF
TRBJ2-5 | TRBD1 | - | TRBV29-1 | TGCAGCGTTGGGACAGGGAAAAAGACCCAGTACTTC | CSVGTGKKTQYF
TRBJ1-2 | - | many | TRBV5-6 | TGTGCCAGCAGCCCACAGGGTATTCATGGCTACACCTTC | CASSPQGIHGYTF
TRBJ2-2 | TRBD1 | - | TRBV7-9 | TGTGCCAGCATACAGGGGGCAACCGGGGAGCTGTTTTTT | CASIQGATGELFF
TRBJ2-3 | TRBD2 | many | TRBV7-6 | TGTGCCAGCAGCAAGGAAGACGGGGTTTCGGGAGGAGATACGCAGTATTTT | CASSKEDGVSGGDTQYF
TRBJ2-1 | TRBD1 | - | TRBV5-1 | TGCGCCAGCAGCTTCCAGGGGGCGCGGGAGCAGTTCTTC | CASSFQGAREQFF
TRBJ1-1 | - | few | TRBV29-1 | TGCAGCGTGCCGGGGGCAGGGCGGATGAACACTGAAGCTTTCTTT | CSVPGAGRMNTEAFF
TRBJ1-1 | - | - | TRBV29-1 | TGCAGCGTTGGGACCGGGGGCCATGAAGCTTTCTTT | CSVGTGGHEAFF
TRBJ1-1 | - | many | TRBV5-1 | TGCGCCAGCTCCCGTCGAGGGGAGAACACTGAAGCTTTCTTT | CASSRRGENTEAFF
TRBJ2-1 | TRBD1 | few | TRBV10-3 | TGTGCCATTTCGGGACAGGGGACCAATGAGCAGTTCTTC | CAISGQGTNEQFF
TRBJ2-5 | - | few | TRBV9 | TGTGCCAGCAGTGCCACACAGGGCCATCCGCAAGAGACCCAGTACTTC | CASSATQGHPQETQYF
TRBJ1-2 | TRBD1 | - | TRBV6-6 | TGTGCCAGCAGTTATAGTGGGACAGGCCCATTCTATGGCTACACCTTC | CASSYSGTGPFYGYTF
TRBJ2-1 | TRBD2 | many | TRBV5-6 | TGTGCCAGCCTTAGCGGGTCGACCCTCACCATCTACAATGAGCAGTTCTTC | CASLSGSTLTIYNEQFF